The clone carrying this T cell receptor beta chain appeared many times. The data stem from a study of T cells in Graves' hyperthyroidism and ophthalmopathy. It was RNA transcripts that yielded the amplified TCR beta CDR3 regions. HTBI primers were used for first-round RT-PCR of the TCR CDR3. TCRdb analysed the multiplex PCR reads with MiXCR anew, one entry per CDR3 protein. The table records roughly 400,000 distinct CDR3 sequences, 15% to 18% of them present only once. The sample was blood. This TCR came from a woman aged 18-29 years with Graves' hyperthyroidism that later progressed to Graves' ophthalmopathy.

CDR3 DNA: TGTGCCAGCAGCCCAATTGACAGTTTCACTAGCGGGAGGGCAATTAGCACAGATACGCAGTATTTT. Its translation: CASSPIDSFTSGRAISTDTQYF. The gene calls are TRBV28 and TRBJ2-3; 13 bases map to TRBD2. Germline-derived CDR1 and CDR2 are MDHEN and SYDVKM. The junction had 21 bases not matched to a gene; V was cut back by 6 bases and J by 0 bases. This CDR3 region has 22 residues. The variable domain in full, with the rest retrieved from reference TRBV28 and TRBJ2-3, is DVKVTQSSRYLVKRTGEKVFLECVQDMDHENMFWYRQDPGLGLRLIYFSYDVKMKEKGDIPEGYSVSREKKERFSLILESASTNQTSMYLCASSPIDSFTSGRAISTDTQYFGPGTRLTVL.